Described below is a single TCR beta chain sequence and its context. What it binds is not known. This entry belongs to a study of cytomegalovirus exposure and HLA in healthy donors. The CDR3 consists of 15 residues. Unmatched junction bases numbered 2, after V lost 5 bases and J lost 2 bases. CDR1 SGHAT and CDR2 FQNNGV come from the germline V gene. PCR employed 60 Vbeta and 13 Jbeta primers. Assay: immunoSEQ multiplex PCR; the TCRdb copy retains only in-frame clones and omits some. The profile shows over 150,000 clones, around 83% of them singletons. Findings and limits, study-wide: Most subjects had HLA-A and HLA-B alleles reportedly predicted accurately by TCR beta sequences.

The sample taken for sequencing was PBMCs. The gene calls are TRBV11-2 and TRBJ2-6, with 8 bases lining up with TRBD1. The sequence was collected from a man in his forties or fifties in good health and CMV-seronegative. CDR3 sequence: CASSGQGTGANVLTF. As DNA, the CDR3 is TGTGCCAGCAGCGGACAGGGTACTGGGGCCAACGTCCTGACTTTC.